The source of this T cell receptor (beta chain) is a study of blood T cell repertoires in COVID-19. V was shortened by 1 base and J by 2 bases, with 6 bases between the two germline ends. CDR1 SNHLY and CDR2 FYNNEI come from the germline V gene. The CDR3 sequence is 14 residues long. Some clones are missing from TCRdb's copy, which holds only in-frame ones; the method was immunoSEQ multiplex PCR. This table has about 98,000 clones, around 90% appearing once. This clonotype originated in a man aged 70 or older with acute or convalescent COVID-19. The sequencing sample was made of peripheral blood. This chain uses TRBV2 with TRBJ1-5, with D unresolved. CDR3 DNA: TGTGCCAGCAGTGAAGTCTCGGGCAATCAGCCCCAGCATTTT. This translates into CASSEVSGNQPQHF.